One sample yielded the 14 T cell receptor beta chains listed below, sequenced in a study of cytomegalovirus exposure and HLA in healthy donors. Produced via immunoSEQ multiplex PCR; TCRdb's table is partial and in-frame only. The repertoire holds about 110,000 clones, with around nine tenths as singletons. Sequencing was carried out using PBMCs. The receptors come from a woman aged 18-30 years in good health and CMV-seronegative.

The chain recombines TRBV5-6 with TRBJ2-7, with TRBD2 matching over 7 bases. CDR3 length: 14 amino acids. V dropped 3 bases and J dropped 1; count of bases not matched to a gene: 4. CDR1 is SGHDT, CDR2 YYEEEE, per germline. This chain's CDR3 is CASSYVSGSYEQYF. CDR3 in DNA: TGTGCCAGCAGCTACGTTAGCGGGTCCTACGAGCAGTACTTC. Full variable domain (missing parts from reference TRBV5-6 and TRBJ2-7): DAGVTQSPTHLIKTRGQQVTLRCSPKSGHDTVSWYQQALGQGPQFIFQYYEEEERQRGNFPDRFSGHQFPNYSSELNVNALLLGDSALYLCASSYVSGSYEQYFGPGTRLTVT.

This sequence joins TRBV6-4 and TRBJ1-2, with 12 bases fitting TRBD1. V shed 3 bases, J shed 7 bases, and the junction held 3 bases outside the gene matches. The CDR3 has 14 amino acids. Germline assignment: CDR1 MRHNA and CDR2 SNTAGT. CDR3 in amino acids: CASSEGTGGRGYTF. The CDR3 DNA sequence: TGTGCCAGCAGTGAGGGGACAGGGGGCCGTGGCTACACCTTC.

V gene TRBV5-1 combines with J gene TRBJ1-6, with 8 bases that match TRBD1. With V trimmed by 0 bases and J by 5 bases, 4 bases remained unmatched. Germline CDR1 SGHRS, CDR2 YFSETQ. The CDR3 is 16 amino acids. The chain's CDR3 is CASSLGQGYNNSPLHF. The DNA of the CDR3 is TGCGCCAGCAGCTTGGGACAGGGGTACAATAATTCACCCCTCCACTTT.

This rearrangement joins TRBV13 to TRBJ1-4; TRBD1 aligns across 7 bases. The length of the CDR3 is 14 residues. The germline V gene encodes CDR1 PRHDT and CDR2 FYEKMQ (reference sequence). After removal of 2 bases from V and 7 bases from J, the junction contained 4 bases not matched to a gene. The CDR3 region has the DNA TGTGCCAGCAGCTTAATACGGGACAGTGAAAAACTGTTTTTT. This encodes CASSLIRDSEKLFF.

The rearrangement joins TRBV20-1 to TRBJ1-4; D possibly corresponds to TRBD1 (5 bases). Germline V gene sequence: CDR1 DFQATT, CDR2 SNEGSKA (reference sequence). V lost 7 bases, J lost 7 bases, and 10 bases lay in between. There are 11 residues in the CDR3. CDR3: CSGKRGEKLFF. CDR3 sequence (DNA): TGCAGTGGTAAAAGGGGTGAAAAACTGTTTTTT.

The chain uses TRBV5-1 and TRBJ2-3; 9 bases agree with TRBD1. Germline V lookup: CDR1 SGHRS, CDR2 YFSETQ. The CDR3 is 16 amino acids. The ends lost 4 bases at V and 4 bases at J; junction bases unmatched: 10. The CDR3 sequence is CASSPGRQGGPDTQYF. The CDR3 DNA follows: TGCGCCAGCAGCCCTGGCCGACAGGGGGGCCCAGATACGCAGTATTTT.

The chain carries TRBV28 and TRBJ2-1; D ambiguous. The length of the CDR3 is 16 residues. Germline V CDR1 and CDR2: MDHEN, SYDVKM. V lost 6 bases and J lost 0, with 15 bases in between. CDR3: CASSQVSVLSYNEQFF. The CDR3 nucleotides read TGTGCCAGCAGCCAGGTGTCGGTTCTCTCCTACAATGAGCAGTTCTTC.

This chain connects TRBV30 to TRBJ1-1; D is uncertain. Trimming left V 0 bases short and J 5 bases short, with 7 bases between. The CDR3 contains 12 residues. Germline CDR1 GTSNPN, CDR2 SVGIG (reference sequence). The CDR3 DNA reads TGTGCCTGGAGTGTAATTTATACTGAAGCTTTCTTT. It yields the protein CAWSVIYTEAFF.

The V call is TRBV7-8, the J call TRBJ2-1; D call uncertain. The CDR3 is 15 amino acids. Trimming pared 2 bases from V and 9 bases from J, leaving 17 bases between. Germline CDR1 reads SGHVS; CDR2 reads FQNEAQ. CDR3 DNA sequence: TGTGCCAGCAGCTTAATCATTCAGGCACCAAGTGAGCAGTTCTTC. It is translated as CASSLIIQAPSEQFF.

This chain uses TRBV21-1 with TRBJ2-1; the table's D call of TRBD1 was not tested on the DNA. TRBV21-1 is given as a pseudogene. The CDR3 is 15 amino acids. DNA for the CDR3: TGTGCCAGCAGCTGTGGCCCCCCATCCAAGAATGAGCAGTTCTTC. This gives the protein CASSCGPPSKNEQFF.

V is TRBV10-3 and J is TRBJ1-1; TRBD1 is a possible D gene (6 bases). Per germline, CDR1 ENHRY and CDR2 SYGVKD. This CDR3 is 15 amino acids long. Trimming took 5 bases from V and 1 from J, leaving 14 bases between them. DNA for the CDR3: TGTGCCATCAGTCCAGTCCAGGGGACGAACACTGAAGCTTTCTTT. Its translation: CAISPVQGTNTEAFF.

The CDR3 nucleotides read TGCGCCAGCAAGAACCTAAATGACAGGGGAGGAGATACGCAGTATTTT. Its translation is CASKNLNDRGGDTQYF. The chain uses TRBV5-1 and TRBJ2-3; 8 nucleotides match TRBD1. Germline V gene lookup returns CDR1 SGHRS and CDR2 YFSETQ. Trimming at V came to 6 bases and at J to 5 bases, leaving 14 bases not matched to a gene. This CDR3 contains 16 residues.

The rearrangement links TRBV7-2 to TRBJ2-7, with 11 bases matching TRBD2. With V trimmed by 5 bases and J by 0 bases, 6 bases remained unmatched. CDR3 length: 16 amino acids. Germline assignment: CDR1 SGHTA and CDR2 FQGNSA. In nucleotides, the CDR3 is TGTGCCAGCAGCATCGGGACTAGCGGTCCCTCCTACGAGCAGTACTTC. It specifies CASSIGTSGPSYEQYF.

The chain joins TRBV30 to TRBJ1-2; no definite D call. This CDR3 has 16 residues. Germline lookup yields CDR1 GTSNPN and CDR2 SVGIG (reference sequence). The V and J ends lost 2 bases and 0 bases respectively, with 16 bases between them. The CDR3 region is CAWSISFRKSNYGYTF. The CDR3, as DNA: TGTGCCTGGAGTATCTCCTTCAGAAAATCTAACTATGGCTACACCTTC. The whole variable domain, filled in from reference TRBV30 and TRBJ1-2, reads SQTIHQWPATLVQPVGSPLSLECTVEGTSNPNLYWYRQAAGRGLQLLFYSVGIGQISSEVPQNLSASRPQDRQFILSSKKLLLSDSGFYLCAWSISFRKSNYGYTFGSGTRLTVV.